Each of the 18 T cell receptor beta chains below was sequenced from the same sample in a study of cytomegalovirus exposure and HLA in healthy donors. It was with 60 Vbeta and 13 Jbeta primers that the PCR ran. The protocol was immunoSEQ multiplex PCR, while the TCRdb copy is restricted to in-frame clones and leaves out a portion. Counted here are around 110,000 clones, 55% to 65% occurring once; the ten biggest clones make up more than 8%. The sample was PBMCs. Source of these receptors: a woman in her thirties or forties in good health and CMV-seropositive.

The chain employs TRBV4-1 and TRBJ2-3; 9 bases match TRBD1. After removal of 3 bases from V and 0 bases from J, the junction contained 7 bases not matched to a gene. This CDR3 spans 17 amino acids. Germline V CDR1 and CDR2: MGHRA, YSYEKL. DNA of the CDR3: TGCGCCAGCAGCCACGCCGGGACAGGGATTAGCACAGATACGCAGTATTTT. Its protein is CASSHAGTGISTDTQYF.

CDR3 sequence (DNA): TGTGCCAGCATGGCGGGGGCTGAAGCTTTCTTT. Amino acid sequence: CASMAGAEAFF. The V and J genes are TRBV2 and TRBJ1-1; perhaps TRBD1 as D (5 bases). The V gene lost 7 bases and the J gene lost 6 bases, with 9 bases spanning the gap. This CDR3 is 11 amino acids long. CDR1 is SNHLY and CDR2 is FYNNEI in the germline V gene.

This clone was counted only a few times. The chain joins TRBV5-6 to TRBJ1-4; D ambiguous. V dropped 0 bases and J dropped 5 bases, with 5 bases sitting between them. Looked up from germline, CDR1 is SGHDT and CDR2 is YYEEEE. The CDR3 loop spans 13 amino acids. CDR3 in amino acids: CASSLGPNEKLFF. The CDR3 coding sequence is TGTGCCAGCAGCTTGGGTCCGAATGAAAAACTGTTTTTT.

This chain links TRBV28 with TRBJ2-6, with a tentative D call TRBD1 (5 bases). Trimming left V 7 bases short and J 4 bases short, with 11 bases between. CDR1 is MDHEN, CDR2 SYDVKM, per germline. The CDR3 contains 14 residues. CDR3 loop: CASTLGAGANVLTF. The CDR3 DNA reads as TGTGCCAGCACCTTAGGGGCCGGGGCCAACGTCCTGACTTTC.

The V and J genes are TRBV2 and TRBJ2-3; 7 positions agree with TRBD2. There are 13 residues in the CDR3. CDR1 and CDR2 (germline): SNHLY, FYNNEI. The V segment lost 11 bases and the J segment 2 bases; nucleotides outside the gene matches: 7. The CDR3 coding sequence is TGTGCCTCACCGGGACTACTCACAGATACGCAGTATTTT. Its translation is CASPGLLTDTQYF. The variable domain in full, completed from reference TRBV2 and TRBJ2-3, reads EPEVTQTPSHQVTQMGQEVILRCVPISNHLYFYWYRQILGQKVEFLVSFYNNEISEKSEIFDDQFSVERPDGSNFTLKIRSTKLEDSAMYFCASPGLLTDTQYFGPGTRLTVL.

The CDR3 nucleotides are TGTGCCAGCAGCGTAGGGTACAGTCTAGCCACTGAAGCTTTCTTT. This sequence encodes CASSVGYSLATEAFF. The rearrangement links TRBV9 to TRBJ1-1; unclear D gene. This CDR3 spans 15 amino acids. Germline values: CDR1 SGDLS, CDR2 YYNGEE. The ends were cut back, 0 bases at V and 4 bases at J, with 13 bases in the middle.

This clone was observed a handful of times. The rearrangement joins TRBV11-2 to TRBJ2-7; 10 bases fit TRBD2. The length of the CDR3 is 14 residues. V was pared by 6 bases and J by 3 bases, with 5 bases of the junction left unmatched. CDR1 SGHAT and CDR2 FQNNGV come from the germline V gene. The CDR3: CASSSAGGVYEQYF. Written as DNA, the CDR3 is TGTGCCAGCAGTTCAGCGGGAGGGGTCTACGAGCAGTACTTC.

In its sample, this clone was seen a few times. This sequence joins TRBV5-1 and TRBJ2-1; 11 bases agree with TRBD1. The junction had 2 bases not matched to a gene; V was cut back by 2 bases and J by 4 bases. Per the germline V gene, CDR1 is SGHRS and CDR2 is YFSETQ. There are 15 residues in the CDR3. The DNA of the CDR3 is TGCGCCAGCAGCTTCGGGACAGGGGGGTACAATGAGCAGTTCTTC. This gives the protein CASSFGTGGYNEQFF.

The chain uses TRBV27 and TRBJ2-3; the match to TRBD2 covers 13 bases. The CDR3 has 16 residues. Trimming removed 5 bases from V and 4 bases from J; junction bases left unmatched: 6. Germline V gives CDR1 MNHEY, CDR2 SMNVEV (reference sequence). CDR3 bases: TGTGCCAGCAGTCCACTAGCGGGAGGGCCCTCAGATACGCAGTATTTT. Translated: CASSPLAGGPSDTQYF.

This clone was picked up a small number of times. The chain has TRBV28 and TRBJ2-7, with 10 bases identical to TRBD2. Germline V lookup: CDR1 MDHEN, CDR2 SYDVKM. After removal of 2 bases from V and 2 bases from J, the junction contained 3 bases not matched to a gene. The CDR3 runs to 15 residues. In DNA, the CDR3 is TGTGCCAGCAGTTTAAGCACTAGCGGGACCTACGAGCAGTACTTC. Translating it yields CASSLSTSGTYEQYF.

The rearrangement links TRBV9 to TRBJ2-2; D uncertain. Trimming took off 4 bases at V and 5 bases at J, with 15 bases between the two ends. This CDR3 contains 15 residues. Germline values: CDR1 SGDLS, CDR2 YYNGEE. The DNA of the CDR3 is TGTGCCAGCAGCCCCCAGTCGGCTAGGACCGGGGAGCTGTTTTTT. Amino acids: CASSPQSARTGELFF.

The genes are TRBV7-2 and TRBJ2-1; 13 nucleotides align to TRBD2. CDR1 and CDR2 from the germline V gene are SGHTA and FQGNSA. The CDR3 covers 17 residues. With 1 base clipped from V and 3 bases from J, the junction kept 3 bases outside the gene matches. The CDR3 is CASSLGRTSGGYNEQFF. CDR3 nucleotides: TGTGCCAGCAGCTTAGGGCGGACTAGCGGGGGCTACAATGAGCAGTTCTTC.

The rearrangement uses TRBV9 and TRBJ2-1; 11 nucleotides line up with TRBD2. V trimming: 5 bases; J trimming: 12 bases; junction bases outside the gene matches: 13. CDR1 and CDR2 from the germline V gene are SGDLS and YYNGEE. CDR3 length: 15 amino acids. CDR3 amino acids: CASSEAGTSGLSQFF. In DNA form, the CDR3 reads TGTGCCAGCAGTGAGGCCGGGACTAGCGGTTTGTCGCAGTTCTTC.

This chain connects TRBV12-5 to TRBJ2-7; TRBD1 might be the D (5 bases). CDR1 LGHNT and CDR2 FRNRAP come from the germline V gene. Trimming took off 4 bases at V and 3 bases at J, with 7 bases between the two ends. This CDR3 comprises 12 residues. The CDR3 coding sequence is TGTGCTAGTGGTTCAGGGATCTACGAGCAGTACTTC. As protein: CASGSGIYEQYF.

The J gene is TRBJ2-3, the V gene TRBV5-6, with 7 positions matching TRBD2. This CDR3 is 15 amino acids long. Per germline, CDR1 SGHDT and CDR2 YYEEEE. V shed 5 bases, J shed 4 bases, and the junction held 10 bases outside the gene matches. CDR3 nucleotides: TGTGCCAGCAGTTTCTTAGCGGGTGTAGCAGATACGCAGTATTTT. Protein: CASSFLAGVADTQYF.

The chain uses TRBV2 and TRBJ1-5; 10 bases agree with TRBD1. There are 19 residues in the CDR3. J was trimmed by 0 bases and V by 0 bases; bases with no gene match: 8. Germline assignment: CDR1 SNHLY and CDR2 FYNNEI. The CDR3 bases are TGTGCCAGCAGTGAAGCGCGGGGGGACAGGGGTATTAGCAATCAGCCCCAGCATTTT. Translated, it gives CASSEARGDRGISNQPQHF.

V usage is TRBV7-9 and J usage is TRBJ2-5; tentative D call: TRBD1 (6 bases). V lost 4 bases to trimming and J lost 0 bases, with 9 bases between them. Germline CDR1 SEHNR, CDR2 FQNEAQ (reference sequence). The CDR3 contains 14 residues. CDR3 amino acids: CASSSTGNQETQYF. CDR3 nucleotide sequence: TGTGCCAGCAGCTCCACAGGGAACCAAGAGACCCAGTACTTC.

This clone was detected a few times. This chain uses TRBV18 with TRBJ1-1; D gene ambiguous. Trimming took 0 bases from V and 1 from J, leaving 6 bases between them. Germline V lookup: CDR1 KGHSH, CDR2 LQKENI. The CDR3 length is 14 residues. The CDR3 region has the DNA TGTGCCAGCTCACCACCGAGCCAGAACACTGAAGCTTTCTTT. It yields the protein CASSPPSQNTEAFF.